This T cell receptor beta chain is from a study of CD8 T cells in ankylosing spondylitis. TCRdb re-analysed the 5' RACE reads in MiXCR, keeping a single row per CDR3 protein. The data contain 150,000 to 200,000 distinct CDR3 sequences, approximately 10% of them singletons. There are many counts of this clonotype. The CDR3 length is 15 residues. Looked up from germline, CDR1 is SQVTM and CDR2 is ANQGSEA. Trimming shortened V by 6 bases and J by 0 bases, and 16 bases separated the two germline ends. The source of this sequence is a male donor with ankylosing spondylitis or in good health (not recorded which). The sample comprised blood, either unsorted or a sorted T cell fraction (not recorded which). The chain employs TRBV29-1 and TRBJ2-3, with TRBD2 as a possible D gene (6 bases). The CDR3, as DNA: TGCAGCGTCCAAAGGGTTAGCGGTAGCACAGATACGCAGTATTTT. Encoded protein: CSVQRVSGSTDTQYF.